One sample yielded the 8 T cell receptor beta chains listed below, sequenced in a study of vaccination and CD4 T cells after COVID-19. Sequenced with the Oncomine TCR Beta short-read assay was DNA taken from cultured CD4+ T cells. Investigators obtained genomic DNA by extraction from cultured CD4+ T cells. MiXCR was run by TCRdb on the PCR reads, yielding one entry per CDR3 protein. The table records over 8,500 distinct CDR3 sequences, around 29% of them present only once. Their antigen targets remain unknown. Treatment: roughly 11-day PBMC culture with coronavirus spike peptide pools or control peptides (ViraFEST assay). Gathered ahead of the COVID-19 pandemic (2011-2018) were the CD4+ T cells of the unexposed donor. Sequences were obtained from CD4+ T cells from blood, cultured in vitro. The receptors originated from a human donor in good health.

This clonotype showed up just a few times. V is TRBV20-1 and J is TRBJ1-5, with TRBD1 as a possible D gene (6 bases). V lost 1 base, J lost 7 bases, and 11 bases lay in between. This CDR3 region has 13 residues. CDR1 is DFQATT and CDR2 is SNEGSKA in the germline V gene (reference sequence). CDR3 sequence: CSARATGSQPQHF. CDR3 nucleotides: TGCAGTGCTAGAGCGACAGGAAGCCAGCCCCAGCATTTT.

This clonotype was seen only a few times. This CDR3 is CASSLERDLNSPLHF. DNA of the CDR3: TGCGCCAGCAGCCTTGAACGGGACCTTAATTCACCCCTCCACTTT. This sequence joins TRBV4-1 and TRBJ1-6; possibly TRBD1 for D (5 bases). Trimming took 4 bases from V and 6 from J, leaving 13 bases between them. CDR1 and CDR2 (germline): MGHRA, YSYEKL. This CDR3 is built from 15 residues.

This clonotype was seen only once. J is TRBJ2-6 and V is TRBV6-1, with TRBD1 identical over 8 bases. The V gene's germline CDR1 is MNHNS and CDR2 SASEGT. J lost 2 bases, V lost 6 bases, and 3 bases had no gene match. This CDR3 has 15 amino acids. CDR3 in DNA: TGTGCCAGCAGCCCACAGGGGGCTGGGGCCAACGTCCTGACTTTC. Translating it yields CASSPQGAGANVLTF.

This clonotype was counted only a few times. This chain joins TRBV7-2 and TRBJ2-1; D assignment may be TRBD1 or TRBD2 (5 bases each). V lost 6 bases and J 7 bases, leaving 10 bases between the germline ends. Germline V gene sequence: CDR1 SGHTA, CDR2 FQGNSA. The CDR3 spans 12 residues. Here the CDR3 DNA reads TGTGCCAGCAGGAAGGGACGGAATGAGCAGTTCTTC. It translates to CASRKGRNEQFF.

The V and J genes are TRBV6-1 and TRBJ2-7; possibly TRBD1 for D (6 bases). The CDR3 totals 13 residues. Trimming left V 9 bases short and J 7 bases short, with 19 bases between. Germline V gene lookup returns CDR1 MNHNS and CDR2 SASEGT. CDR3 sequence reads: CASRRDTAREQYF. CDR3 sequence (DNA): TGTGCCAGTCGAAGGGACACCGCCCGGGAGCAGTACTTC.

This clonotype was seen more than once but under ten times. The rearrangement links TRBV4-3 to TRBJ2-5; tentative D call: TRBD2 (6 bases). The CDR3 runs 14 residues. Germline lookup yields CDR1 LGHNA and CDR2 YSLEER. V lost 4 bases to trimming and J lost 5 bases, with 14 bases between them. The CDR3 DNA is TGCGCCAGCAGCCCTGGCGGGACGCAGGAGACCCAGTACTTC. Protein: CASSPGGTQETQYF.

This clonotype came up a few times. The J gene is TRBJ1-3, the V gene TRBV6-1, with D possibly TRBD1 on 5 matching bases. V gave up 2 bases and J gave up 11 bases, with 13 bases separating them. This CDR3 contains 13 residues. Germline V gene lookup returns CDR1 MNHNS and CDR2 SASEGT. The CDR3 loop is CASSELRGTAIYF. DNA for the CDR3: TGTGCCAGCAGTGAATTACGGGGGACGGCCATATATTTT.

The chain employs TRBV20-1 and TRBJ1-5; 7 positions match TRBD1. V lost 6 bases to trimming and J lost 0 bases; unmatched junction nucleotides: 11. The CDR3 has 16 residues. Germline V lookup: CDR1 DFQATT, CDR2 SNEGSKA (reference sequence). The CDR3 is CSALVRDRNSNQPQHF. The CDR3 DNA reads TGCAGTGCGTTAGTCCGGGACAGAAATAGCAATCAGCCCCAGCATTTT.